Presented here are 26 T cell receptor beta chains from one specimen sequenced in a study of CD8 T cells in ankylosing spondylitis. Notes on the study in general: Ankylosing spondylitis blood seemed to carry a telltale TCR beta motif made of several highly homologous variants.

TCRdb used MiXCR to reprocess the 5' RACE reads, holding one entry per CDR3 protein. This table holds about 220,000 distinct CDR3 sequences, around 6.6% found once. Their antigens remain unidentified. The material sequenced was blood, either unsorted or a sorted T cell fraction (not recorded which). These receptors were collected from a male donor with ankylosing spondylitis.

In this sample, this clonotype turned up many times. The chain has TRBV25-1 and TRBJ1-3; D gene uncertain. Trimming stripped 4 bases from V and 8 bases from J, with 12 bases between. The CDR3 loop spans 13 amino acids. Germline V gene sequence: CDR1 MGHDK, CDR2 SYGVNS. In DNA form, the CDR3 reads TGTGCCAGCAGTGGTGGGGAGGGCGACACCATATATTTT. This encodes CASSGGEGDTIYF.

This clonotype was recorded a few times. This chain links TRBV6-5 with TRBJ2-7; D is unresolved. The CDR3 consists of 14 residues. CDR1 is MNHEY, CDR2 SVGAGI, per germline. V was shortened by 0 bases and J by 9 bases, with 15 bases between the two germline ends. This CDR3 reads CASSYSEGPHGQYF. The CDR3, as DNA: TGTGCCAGCAGTTACTCGGAAGGCCCGCACGGGCAGTACTTC.

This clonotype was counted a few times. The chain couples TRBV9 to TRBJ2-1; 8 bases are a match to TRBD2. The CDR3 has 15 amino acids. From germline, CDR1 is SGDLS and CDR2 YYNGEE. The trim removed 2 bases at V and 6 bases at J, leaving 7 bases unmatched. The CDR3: CASSVGLGRANEQFF. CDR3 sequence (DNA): TGTGCCAGCAGCGTGGGACTAGGGAGAGCCAATGAGCAGTTCTTC.

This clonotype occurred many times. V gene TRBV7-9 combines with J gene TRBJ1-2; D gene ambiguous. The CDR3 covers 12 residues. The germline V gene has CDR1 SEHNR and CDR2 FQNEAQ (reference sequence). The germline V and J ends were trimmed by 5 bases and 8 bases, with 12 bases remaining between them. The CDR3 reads CASSQDPKGYTF. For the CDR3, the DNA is TGTGCCAGCAGCCAAGACCCGAAGGGCTACACCTTC.

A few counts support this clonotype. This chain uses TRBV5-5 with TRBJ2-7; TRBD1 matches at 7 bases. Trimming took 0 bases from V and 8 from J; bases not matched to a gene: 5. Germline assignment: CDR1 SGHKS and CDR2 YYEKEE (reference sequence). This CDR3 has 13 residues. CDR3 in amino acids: CASSLGTGPQQYF. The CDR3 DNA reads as TGTGCCAGCAGCTTGGGGACAGGCCCTCAGCAGTACTTC.

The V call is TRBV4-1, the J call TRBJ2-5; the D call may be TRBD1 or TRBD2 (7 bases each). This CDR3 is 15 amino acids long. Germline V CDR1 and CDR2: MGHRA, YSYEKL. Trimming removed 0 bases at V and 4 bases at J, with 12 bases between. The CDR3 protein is CASSQETRGGETQYF. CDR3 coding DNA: TGCGCCAGCAGCCAAGAAACCAGGGGGGGAGAGACCCAGTACTTC.

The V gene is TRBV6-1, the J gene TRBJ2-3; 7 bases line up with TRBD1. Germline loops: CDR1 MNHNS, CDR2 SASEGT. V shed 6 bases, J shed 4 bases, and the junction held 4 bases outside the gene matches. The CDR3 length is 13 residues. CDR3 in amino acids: CASRTTGADTQYF. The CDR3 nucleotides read TGTGCCAGCAGAACAACAGGGGCAGATACGCAGTATTTT.

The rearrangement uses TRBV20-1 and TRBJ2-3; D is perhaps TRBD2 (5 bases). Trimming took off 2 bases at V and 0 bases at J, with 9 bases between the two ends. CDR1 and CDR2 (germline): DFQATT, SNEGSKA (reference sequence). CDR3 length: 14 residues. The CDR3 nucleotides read TGCAGTGCTAGATACCAGCGGAGCACAGATACGCAGTATTTT. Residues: CSARYQRSTDTQYF.

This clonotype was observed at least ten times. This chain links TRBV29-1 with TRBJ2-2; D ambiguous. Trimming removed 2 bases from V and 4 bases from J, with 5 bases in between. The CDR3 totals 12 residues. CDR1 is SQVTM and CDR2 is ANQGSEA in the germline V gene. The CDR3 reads CSVEWRTGELFF. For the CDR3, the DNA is TGCAGCGTTGAATGGCGCACCGGGGAGCTGTTTTTT.

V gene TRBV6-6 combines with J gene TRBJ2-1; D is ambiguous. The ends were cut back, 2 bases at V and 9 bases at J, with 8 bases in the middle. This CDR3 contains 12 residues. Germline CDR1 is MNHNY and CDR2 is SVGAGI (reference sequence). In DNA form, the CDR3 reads TGTGCCAGCAGTTACGGGGTTGGTGAGCAGTTCTTC. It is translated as CASSYGVGEQFF.

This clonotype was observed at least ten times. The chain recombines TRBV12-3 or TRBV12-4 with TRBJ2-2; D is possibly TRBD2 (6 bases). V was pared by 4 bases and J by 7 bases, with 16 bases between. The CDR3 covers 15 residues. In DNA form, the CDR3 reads TGTGCCAGCAGTTCCCTCGGGGAGGTGGGCGGGGAGCTGTTTTTT. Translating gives CASSSLGEVGGELFF.

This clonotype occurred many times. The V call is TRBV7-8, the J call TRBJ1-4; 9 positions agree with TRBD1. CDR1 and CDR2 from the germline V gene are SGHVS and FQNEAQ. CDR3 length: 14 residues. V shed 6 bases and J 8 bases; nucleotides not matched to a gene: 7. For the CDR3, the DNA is TGTGCCAGCAGTACCGGGACAGGGCCCGAAAAACTGTTTTTT. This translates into CASSTGTGPEKLFF. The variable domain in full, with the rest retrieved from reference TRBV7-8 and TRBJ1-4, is GAGVSQSPRYKVAKRGQDVALRCDPISGHVSLFWYQQALGQGPEFLTYFQNEAQLDKSGLPSDRFFAERPEGSVSTLKIQRTQQEDSAVYLCASSTGTGPEKLFFGSGTQLSVL.

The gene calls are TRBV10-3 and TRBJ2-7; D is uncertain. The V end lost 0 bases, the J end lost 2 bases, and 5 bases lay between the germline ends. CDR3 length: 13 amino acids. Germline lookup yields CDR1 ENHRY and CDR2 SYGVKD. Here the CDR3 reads CAISESNTYEQYF. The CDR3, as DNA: TGTGCCATCAGTGAGTCGAATACCTACGAGCAGTACTTC.

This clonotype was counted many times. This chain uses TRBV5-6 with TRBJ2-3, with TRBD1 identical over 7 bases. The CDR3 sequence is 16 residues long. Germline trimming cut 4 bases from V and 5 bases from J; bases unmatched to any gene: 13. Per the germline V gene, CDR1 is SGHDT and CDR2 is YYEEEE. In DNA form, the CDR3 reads TGTGCCAGCAGCCACTCGGGACAGCCGACGGTAGATACGCAGTATTTT. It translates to CASSHSGQPTVDTQYF.

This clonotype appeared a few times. CDR3 DNA: TGTGCCAGCAGCCATCGAGACAGGGCTAACTATGGCTACACCTTC. It yields the protein CASSHRDRANYGYTF. This chain joins TRBV3-1 and TRBJ1-2; 7 nucleotides align to TRBD1. Germline CDR1 and CDR2: LGHDT and YNNKEL (reference sequence). J was trimmed by 0 bases and V by 3 bases; bases with no gene match: 4. There are 15 residues in the CDR3. Filled out from reference TRBV3-1 and TRBJ1-2, the complete variable domain reads DTAVSQTPKYLVTQMGNDKSIKCEQNLGHDTMYWYKQDSKKFLKIMFSYNNKELIINETVPNRFSPKSPDKAHLNLHINSLELGDSAVYFCASSHRDRANYGYTFGSGTRLTVV.

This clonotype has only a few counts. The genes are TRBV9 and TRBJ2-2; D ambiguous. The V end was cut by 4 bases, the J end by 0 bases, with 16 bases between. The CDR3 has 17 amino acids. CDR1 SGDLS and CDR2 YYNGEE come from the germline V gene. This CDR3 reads CASSRSAHTSNTGELFF. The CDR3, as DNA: TGTGCCAGCAGCCGGTCCGCACACACCTCGAACACCGGGGAGCTGTTTTTT.

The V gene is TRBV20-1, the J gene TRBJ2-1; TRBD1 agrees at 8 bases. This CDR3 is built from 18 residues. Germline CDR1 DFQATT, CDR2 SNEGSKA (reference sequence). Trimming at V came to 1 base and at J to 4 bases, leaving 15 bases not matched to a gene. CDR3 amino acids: CSARARTGQALLYNEQFF. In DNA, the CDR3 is TGCAGTGCTAGAGCTAGGACGGGACAGGCGCTACTTTACAATGAGCAGTTCTTC.

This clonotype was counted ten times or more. CDR3 sequence: CASSQGTAGSSYNEQFF. In nucleotides, the CDR3 is TGCGCCAGCAGCCAAGGTACCGCGGGAAGCTCCTACAATGAGCAGTTCTTC. This chain uses TRBV4-3 with TRBJ2-1; tentative D call: TRBD2 (6 bases). V lost 1 base and J lost 0, with 13 bases in between. The CDR3 sequence is 17 residues long. Germline CDR1 LGHNA, CDR2 YSLEER.

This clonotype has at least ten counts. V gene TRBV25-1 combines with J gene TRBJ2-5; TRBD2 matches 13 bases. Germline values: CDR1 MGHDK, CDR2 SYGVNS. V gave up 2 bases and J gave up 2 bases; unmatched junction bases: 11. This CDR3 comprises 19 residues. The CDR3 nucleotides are TGTGCCAGCAGTGAACGCAGACTAGCGGGAGGAATGGGGCAAGAGACCCAGTACTTC. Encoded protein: CASSERRLAGGMGQETQYF.

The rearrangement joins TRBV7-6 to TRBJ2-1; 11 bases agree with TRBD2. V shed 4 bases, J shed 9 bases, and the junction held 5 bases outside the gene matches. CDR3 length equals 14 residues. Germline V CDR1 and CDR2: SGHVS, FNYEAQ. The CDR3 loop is CASSSGLAVPEQFF. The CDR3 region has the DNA TGTGCCAGCAGCTCGGGACTAGCGGTTCCTGAGCAGTTCTTC.

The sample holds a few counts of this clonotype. CDR3 coding DNA: TGCGCCAGCAGCTTGGCAGGGCGGCGCGAGCAGTACTTC. It translates to CASSLAGRREQYF. The chain has TRBV5-1 and TRBJ2-7; D might be TRBD1 (5 bases). Trimming cost V 0 bases and J 6 bases, with 10 bases left between them. The CDR3 extends over 13 amino acids. Per germline, CDR1 SGHRS and CDR2 YFSETQ.

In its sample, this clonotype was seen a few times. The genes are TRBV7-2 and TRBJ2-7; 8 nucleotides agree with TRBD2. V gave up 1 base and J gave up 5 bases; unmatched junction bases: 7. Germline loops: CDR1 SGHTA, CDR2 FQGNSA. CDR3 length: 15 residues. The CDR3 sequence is CASSLGIAGYHEQYF. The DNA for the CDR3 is TGTGCCAGCAGCTTAGGAATAGCGGGATACCACGAGCAGTACTTC.

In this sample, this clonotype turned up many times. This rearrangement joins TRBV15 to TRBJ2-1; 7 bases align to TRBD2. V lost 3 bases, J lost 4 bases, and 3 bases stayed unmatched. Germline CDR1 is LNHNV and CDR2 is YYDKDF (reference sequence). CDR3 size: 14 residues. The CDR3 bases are TGTGCCACCAGCAGCCAGCGGGATTACAATGAGCAGTTCTTC. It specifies CATSSQRDYNEQFF.

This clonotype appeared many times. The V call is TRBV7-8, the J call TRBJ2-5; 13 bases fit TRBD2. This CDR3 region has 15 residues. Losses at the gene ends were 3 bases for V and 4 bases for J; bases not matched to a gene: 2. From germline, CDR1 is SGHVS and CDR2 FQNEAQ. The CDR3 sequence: CASSLGLAGLETQYF. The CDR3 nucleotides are TGTGCCAGCAGCTTGGGACTAGCGGGGTTAGAGACCCAGTACTTC. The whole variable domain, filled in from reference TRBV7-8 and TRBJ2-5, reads GAGVSQSPRYKVAKRGQDVALRCDPISGHVSLFWYQQALGQGPEFLTYFQNEAQLDKSGLPSDRFFAERPEGSVSTLKIQRTQQEDSAVYLCASSLGLAGLETQYFGPGTRLLVL.

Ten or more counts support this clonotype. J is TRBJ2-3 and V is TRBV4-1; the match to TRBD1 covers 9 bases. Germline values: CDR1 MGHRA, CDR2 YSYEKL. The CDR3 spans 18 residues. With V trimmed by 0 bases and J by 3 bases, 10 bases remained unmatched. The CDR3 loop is CASSQDPYPGQGTDTQYF. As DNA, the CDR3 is TGCGCCAGCAGCCAAGACCCTTACCCGGGACAGGGAACAGATACGCAGTATTTT.

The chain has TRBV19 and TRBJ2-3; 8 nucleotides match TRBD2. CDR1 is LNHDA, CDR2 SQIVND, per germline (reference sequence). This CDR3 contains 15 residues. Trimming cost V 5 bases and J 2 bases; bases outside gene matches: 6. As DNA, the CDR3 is TGTGCCAGTAGTGTTACTAGCGGCCCCACAGATACGCAGTATTTT. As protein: CASSVTSGPTDTQYF.